The clone carrying this TCR beta chain appeared once. The source of the sample is a study of blood T cell repertoires in COVID-19. For the study at large: The cDNA or gDNA used as material had been derived from T cells, B-cell-depleted T cells, or PBMCs.

Clones were sequenced by immunoSEQ multiplex PCR, and TCRdb holds only the in-frame ones, with some missing. The top ten clones hold roughly 3% of a sample with some 52,000 clones, around four fifths of them seen once. Sequenced sample: peripheral blood. The sequence came from a man aged 50-60 years with acute or convalescent COVID-19.

The CDR3: CAWRQGANTGELFF. The CDR3 DNA sequence: TGTGCCTGGAGACAGGGCGCGAACACCGGGGAGCTGTTTTTT. The rearrangement uses TRBV30 and TRBJ2-2; D is possibly TRBD1 (6 bases). V lost 3 bases and J lost 0, with 8 bases in between. CDR1 and CDR2 from the germline V gene are GTSNPN and SVGIG (reference sequence). The length of the CDR3 is 14 residues. Filled out from reference TRBV30 and TRBJ2-2, the complete variable domain reads SQTIHQWPATLVQPVGSPLSLECTVEGTSNPNLYWYRQAAGRGLQLLFYSVGIGQISSEVPQNLSASRPQDRQFILSSKKLLLSDSGFYLCAWRQGANTGELFFGEGSRLTVL.